These T cell receptor beta chains were read from a single sample in a study of regulatory T cells in long-lasting Graves disease. TCRdb re-called the multiplex PCR reads through MiXCR, storing one row per CDR3 protein. Of 370,000 or so distinct CDR3 sequences in the sample, roughly 16% were seen once. These data were also reused for a study on T cells in Graves' hyperthyroidism and ophthalmopathy.

The specimen comprised peripheral blood mononuclear cells (PBMCs), sampled at new diagnosis, from a patient treated with antithyroid drugs. The receptors shown here come from a young woman with Graves disease. CDR3s include the opening cysteine and the closing phenylalanine or tryptophan. The D gene is left open where the match is weak. The size field is filled for only some rows; it gives once, few, many or a size class.

TRBJ1-4,-,TRBV18,many,CASSPGGGWNEKLFF,TGTGCCAGCTCACCAGGTGGGGGCTGGAATGAAAAACTGTTTTTT
TRBJ2-3,TRBD2,TRBV2,many,CASRRGLAHSPQYF,TGTGCCAGCAGGAGGGGACTAGCACATTCCCCGCAGTATTTT
TRBJ2-3,TRBD1,TRBV6-2/TRBV6-3,many,CASRGTGGYGTDTQYF,TGTGCCAGCAGGGGGACAGGGGGCTACGGCACAGATACGCAGTATTTT
TRBJ2-5,TRBD2,TRBV5-6,many,CASSFRTSVEETQYF,TGTGCCAGCAGCTTTAGGACTAGCGTAGAAGAGACCCAGTACTTC
TRBJ2-3,TRBD2,TRBV20-1,-,CSPSSGGAMTTGTQYF,TGCAGTCCTTCTAGCGGGGGGGCTATGACGACTGGTACGCAGTATTTT
TRBJ2-7,-,TRBV6-2/TRBV6-3,many,CASSYSPESYEQYF,TGTGCCAGCAGTTACTCGCCCGAATCCTACGAGCAGTACTTC
TRBJ2-7,-,TRBV12-5,few,CASGSTRIEQYF,TGTGCTAGTGGTTCGACCCGAATCGAGCAGTACTTC
TRBJ2-7,-,TRBV12-3/TRBV12-4,many,CASRGTQTYEQYF,TGTGCCAGCAGAGGGACACAAACCTACGAGCAGTACTTC
TRBJ2-5,TRBD2,TRBV4-1,-,CASSQDNRLAGGRETQYF,TGCGCCAGCAGCCAAGATAACCGTTTAGCGGGGGGCCGGGAGACCCAGTACTTC
TRBJ2-5,-,TRBV11-2,many,CASSLGSEETQYF,TGTGCCAGCAGCTTAGGTTCCGAAGAGACCCAGTACTTC
TRBJ2-7,-,TRBV7-2,many,CASSFGPKGLSSYEQYF,TGTGCCAGCAGCTTCGGTCCCAAAGGACTAAGCTCCTACGAGCAGTACTTC
TRBJ2-2,-,TRBV14,few,CASSQDYREAGELFF,TGTGCCAGCAGCCAAGACTACAGGGAGGCCGGGGAGCTGTTTTTT
TRBJ1-1,-,TRBV28,-,CASSYSVQLGGGTEAFF,TGTGCCAGCAGTTACTCAGTCCAACTCGGTGGGGGGACTGAAGCTTTCTTT
TRBJ1-5,-,TRBV5-4,many,CASSLGGSAGNQPQHF,TGTGCCAGCAGCTTGGGGGGGTCGGCGGGCAATCAGCCCCAGCATTTT
TRBJ1-1,TRBD1,TRBV14,-,CASSPPTGPGAEAFF,TGTGCCAGCAGCCCCCCGACAGGGCCGGGGGCTGAAGCTTTCTTT
TRBJ1-5,-,TRBV2,many,CASSGRQYQPQHF,TGTGCCAGCAGTGGGAGACAGTATCAGCCCCAGCATTTT
TRBJ1-1,-,TRBV12-3/TRBV12-4,many,CASSPDTLNTEAFF,TGTGCCAGCAGTCCGGACACCTTGAACACTGAAGCTTTCTTT
TRBJ1-2,-,TRBV5-5,many,CASRSGAGNYGYTF,TGTGCCAGCCGTTCCGGTGCCGGGAACTATGGCTACACCTTC